One and the same sample provided the 12 T cell receptor beta chains below, sequenced in a study of T cell responses to AZD1222 COVID-19 vaccine. The repertoire was sequenced with immunoSEQ multiplex PCR; TCRdb's copy has only in-frame clones and lacks some. The data show about 170,000 clones, around 89% seen once. The source was peripheral blood, collected on day 0 of AZD1222 vaccination. These receptors came from an adult in good health.

This sequence joins TRBV21-1 and TRBJ2-7. TRBV21-1 is marked as a pseudogene. This CDR3 has 15 amino acids. The CDR3 protein is CASSKGQESSYEQYF. CDR3 DNA: TGTGCCAGCAGCAAAGGGCAGGAGAGCTCCTACGAGCAGTACTTC.

This rearrangement joins TRBV7-2 to TRBJ1-5; TRBD1 matches at 8 bases. V trimming: 5 bases; J trimming: 9 bases; junction bases outside the gene matches: 12. The CDR3 consists of 15 residues. CDR1 and CDR2 (germline): SGHTA, FQGNSA. The CDR3 here is CASSQRDRTLSPQHF. Written as DNA, the CDR3 is TGTGCCAGCAGCCAACGGGACAGGACTTTGTCGCCCCAGCATTTT.

The V gene is TRBV5-4, the J gene TRBJ2-1; 7 bases align to TRBD1. Germline CDR1 is SGHNT and CDR2 is YYREEE (reference sequence). The CDR3 is made up of 14 amino acids. Unmatched junction bases numbered 7, after V lost 4 bases and J lost 6 bases. DNA of the CDR3: TGTGCCAGCAGCACGACAGGGCTCAGCAATGAGCAGTTCTTC. It specifies CASSTTGLSNEQFF.

The V call is TRBV9, the J call TRBJ1-3; a weak D match, TRBD1 (5 bases). The CDR3 loop spans 15 amino acids. CDR1 and CDR2 from the germline V gene are SGDLS and YYNGEE. Trimming shortened V by 3 bases and J by 0 bases, and 10 bases separated the two germline ends. The CDR3 region has the DNA TGTGCCAGCAGCGACCACAGGTTCTCTGGAAACACCATATATTTT. Encoded protein: CASSDHRFSGNTIYF.

The chain carries TRBV4-2 and TRBJ2-2, with 9 bases matching TRBD1. From germline, CDR1 is LGHNA and CDR2 YNFKEQ. V lost 2 bases to trimming and J lost 6 bases; unmatched junction nucleotides: 7. The length of the CDR3 is 16 residues. The CDR3, as DNA: TGTGCCAGCAGCCAAATTTCGGGACAGGGACCCGGGGAGCTGTTTTTT. Amino acids: CASSQISGQGPGELFF.

The V gene is TRBV27, the J gene TRBJ1-3, with D hard to call. CDR1 is MNHEY, CDR2 SMNVEV, per germline (reference sequence). Trimming shortened V by 3 bases and J by 4 bases, and 13 bases separated the two germline ends. This CDR3 spans 15 amino acids. This chain's CDR3 is CASSLIGFSGNTIYF. For the CDR3, the DNA is TGTGCCAGCAGTTTGATAGGATTTAGCGGAAACACCATATATTTT.

V gene TRBV30 combines with J gene TRBJ1-6; 9 nucleotides agree with TRBD1. Germline CDR1 is GTSNPN and CDR2 is SVGIG (reference sequence). The CDR3 sequence is 14 residues long. The trim removed 3 bases at V and 9 bases at J, leaving 6 bases unmatched. This CDR3 is CAWSPTGGSSPLHF. CDR3 in DNA: TGTGCCTGGAGCCCCACAGGGGGCAGTTCACCCCTCCACTTT.

The chain recombines TRBV18 with TRBJ1-1; D remains ambiguous. The V gene lost 0 bases and the J gene lost 0 bases, with 5 bases spanning the gap. The CDR3 loop spans 14 amino acids. Germline CDR1 KGHSH, CDR2 LQKENI. CDR3 residues: CASSPPGMNTEAFF. Here the CDR3 DNA reads TGTGCCAGCTCACCACCGGGAATGAACACTGAAGCTTTCTTT.

The V call is TRBV9, the J call TRBJ2-1; 8 bases are shared with TRBD1. V was clipped by 1 base and J by 8 bases; unmatched bases: 8. CDR3 size: 15 residues. Germline values: CDR1 SGDLS, CDR2 YYNGEE. CDR3 loop: CASSVYRGNSDEQFF. The CDR3 DNA reads TGTGCCAGCAGCGTATACAGGGGGAATTCGGATGAGCAGTTCTTC.

V is TRBV5-4 and J is TRBJ1-6; TRBD1 is a possible D gene (5 bases). The CDR3 runs to 13 residues. Per germline, CDR1 SGHNT and CDR2 YYREEE (reference sequence). The V and J ends lost 3 bases and 16 bases respectively, with 17 bases between them. The CDR3 DNA is TGTGCCAGCAGCTCAGAGCCGGGACCTTATCTCCACTTT. This translates into CASSSEPGPYLHF.

V and J are TRBV6-1 and TRBJ1-5; 8 bases fit TRBD1. Per the germline V gene, CDR1 is MNHNS and CDR2 is SASEGT. With 1 base clipped from V and 6 bases from J, the junction kept 8 bases outside the gene matches. The CDR3 is 16 amino acids. CDR3 sequence: CASSEGPSGGGQPQHF. The CDR3 DNA sequence: TGTGCCAGCAGTGAAGGGCCTTCAGGGGGCGGTCAGCCCCAGCATTTT.

The gene calls are TRBV5-1 and TRBJ2-7; D gene uncertain. Germline lookup yields CDR1 SGHRS and CDR2 YFSETQ. V was pared by 9 bases and J by 2 bases, with 9 bases between. The CDR3 runs to 11 residues. This chain's CDR3 is CATAHTYEQYV. CDR3 DNA: TGCGCCACGGCGCATACCTACGAGCAGTACGTC.